The 17 T cell receptor beta chains in this list originate from one sample, sequenced in a study of OX40 agonist ivuxolimab in advanced cancers. Some clones are missing from TCRdb's copy, which holds only in-frame ones; the method was immunoSEQ multiplex PCR. The data contain 30,000 to 40,000 clones, approximately 89% of them singletons. This material consisted of CD4+ or CD8+ T cells sorted from blood, taken in a trial of the OX40 agonist ivuxolimab. The receptors stem from an adult with an advanced solid tumor such as melanoma, head and neck, liver or kidney cancer.

Here the CDR3 DNA reads TGTGCCAGCAGCCAAGGAATGAAGGGGATGGCTAGCGGGAGAAGCACAGATACGCAGTATTTT. Its protein product is CASSQGMKGMASGRSTDTQYF. The chain links TRBV14 to TRBJ2-3, with 10 bases matching TRBD2. The junction had 16 bases not matched to a gene; V was cut back by 1 base and J by 0 bases. In germline, CDR1 is SGHDN, CDR2 FVKESK. The CDR3 consists of 21 residues.

The chain has TRBV2 and TRBJ2-7, with D possibly being TRBD1 (5 bases). This CDR3 has 14 residues. Per germline, CDR1 SNHLY and CDR2 FYNNEI. V was clipped by 6 bases and J by 6 bases, with 18 bases between them. CDR3 coding DNA: TGTGCCAGCAGGGTCCAGGGTACGGAAGGCGAGCAGTACTTC. This encodes CASRVQGTEGEQYF.

The chain carries TRBV5-1 and TRBJ2-5, with TRBD2 matching 11 bases. Germline values: CDR1 SGHRS, CDR2 YFSETQ. The CDR3 runs 15 residues. J gave up 5 bases and V 5 bases, and 8 bases lay outside the gene matches. The CDR3 nucleotides are TGCGCCAGCAGGGTGGGACTAGCGGAGGGGGAGACCCAGTACTTC. Translation: CASRVGLAEGETQYF.

The CDR3 bases are TGTGCCAGCATGGGACAGTCGAACACTGAAGCTTTCTTT. Amino acids: CASMGQSNTEAFF. The chain uses TRBV28 and TRBJ1-1; the match to TRBD1 covers 7 bases. The length of the CDR3 is 13 residues. Germline V CDR1 and CDR2: MDHEN, SYDVKM. Trimming removed 7 bases from V and 1 base from J; junction bases left unmatched: 3.

This chain uses TRBV7-3 with TRBJ2-2; a possible D gene is TRBD2 (6 bases). Germline V gene data show CDR1 as SGHTA and CDR2 as FQGTGA. The length of the CDR3 is 17 residues. V was pared by 1 base and J by 4 bases, with 16 bases between. CDR3 amino acids: CASSLRLRLEGTGELFF. The CDR3 nucleotides read TGTGCCAGCAGCTTAAGATTAAGACTAGAGGGCACCGGGGAGCTGTTTTTT.

This sequence joins TRBV18 and TRBJ1-4, with 9 bases matching TRBD1. This CDR3 spans 15 amino acids. Germline loops: CDR1 KGHSH, CDR2 LQKENI. After removal of 3 bases from V and 9 bases from J, the junction contained 8 bases not matched to a gene. CDR3 amino acids: CASSPSQGAAQKLFF. In DNA, the CDR3 is TGTGCCAGCTCACCGTCACAGGGGGCGGCTCAAAAACTGTTTTTT. Combining the CDR3 with reference TRBV18 and TRBJ1-4 gives the whole variable domain NAGVMQNPRHLVRRRGQEARLRCSPMKGHSHVYWYRQLPEEGLKFMVYLQKENIIDESGMPKERFSAEFPKEGPSILRIQQVVRGDSAAYFCASSPSQGAAQKLFFGSGTQLSVL.

CDR3 DNA sequence: TGTGCCAGCAGCTCCGGGACAGAAAACAATGAGCAGTTCTTC. Encoded protein: CASSSGTENNEQFF. The rearrangement joins TRBV5-4 to TRBJ2-1; 7 bases line up with TRBD1. J lost 5 bases, V lost 3 bases, and 5 bases had no gene match. There are 14 residues in the CDR3. Germline CDR1 and CDR2: SGHNT and YYREEE (reference sequence). Using reference TRBV5-4 and TRBJ2-1 for the parts outside the CDR3, the full variable domain is ETGVTQSPTHLIKTRGQQVTLRCSSQSGHNTVSWYQQALGQGPQFIFQYYREEENGRGNFPPRFSGLQFPNYSSELNVNALELDDSALYLCASSSGTENNEQFFGPGTRLTVL.

V and J are TRBV19 and TRBJ2-7; D is possibly TRBD2 (7 bases). Germline V gene data show CDR1 as LNHDA and CDR2 as SQIVND (reference sequence). This CDR3 spans 14 amino acids. V lost 5 bases and J lost 2, with 13 bases in between. CDR3 residues: CASSPRGATYEQYF. The CDR3 DNA reads as TGTGCCAGTAGTCCTCGGGGGGCCACCTACGAGCAGTACTTC.

The V and J genes are TRBV28 and TRBJ2-1; D remains unclear. Germline V gives CDR1 MDHEN, CDR2 SYDVKM. This CDR3 has 12 residues. Between the trimmed V and J ends, which lost 0 bases and 9 bases, there was a span of 6 bases. This CDR3 reads CASSLWSTEQFF. The CDR3 bases are TGTGCCAGCAGTTTATGGAGTACTGAGCAGTTCTTC.

The chain combines TRBV27 with TRBJ1-2, with a possible D match to TRBD1 (5 bases). Germline V gene lookup returns CDR1 MNHEY and CDR2 SMNVEV (reference sequence). With 6 bases removed from V and 4 bases from J, the gap between germline ends came to 27 bases. This CDR3 contains 18 residues. CDR3 amino acids: CASSAEYTPGQRAYGYTF. The CDR3 nucleotides are TGTGCCAGCAGCGCTGAGTACACCCCTGGACAAAGGGCCTATGGCTACACCTTC.

CDR3 sequence reads: CASSSQGGANVLTF. The DNA for the CDR3 is TGTGCCAGTAGCTCACAGGGTGGGGCCAACGTCCTGACTTTC. The chain employs TRBV19 and TRBJ2-6, with a tentative D call TRBD1 (6 bases). The length of the CDR3 is 14 residues. Trimming cost V 6 bases and J 3 bases, with 9 bases left between them. Germline lookup yields CDR1 LNHDA and CDR2 SQIVND (reference sequence).

The V gene is TRBV5-1, the J gene TRBJ2-2; 8 bases are shared with TRBD2. Germline lookup yields CDR1 SGHRS and CDR2 YFSETQ. V lost 7 bases, J lost 3 bases, and 8 bases stayed unmatched. The CDR3 is 15 residues long. The DNA of the CDR3 is TGCGCCAGCCGCCCGGGACTAGATTACACCGGGGAGCTGTTTTTT. As protein: CASRPGLDYTGELFF.

The chain has TRBV6-5 and TRBJ1-4; D is unclear. CDR1 MNHEY and CDR2 SVGAGI come from the germline V gene. CDR3 length: 13 amino acids. V shed 2 bases and J shed 1 base, with 2 bases lying between them. CDR3 region: CASSYRTNEKLFF. DNA for the CDR3: TGTGCCAGCAGTTACAGAACTAATGAAAAACTGTTTTTT.

The J gene is TRBJ2-7, the V gene TRBV10-3; the D call may be TRBD1 or TRBD2 (6 bases each). CDR1 and CDR2 (germline): ENHRY, SYGVKD. The CDR3 has 15 residues. Deletions cut 2 bases from V and 4 bases from J, with 15 bases between. CDR3 loop: CAISERYGGSYEQYF. CDR3 DNA: TGTGCCATCAGTGAGAGGTACGGGGGCTCTTACGAGCAGTACTTC.

The chain uses TRBV18 and TRBJ2-6, with D perhaps matching TRBD1 or TRBD2 (5 bases each). Trimming took off 1 base at V and 2 bases at J, with 12 bases between the two ends. Germline lookup yields CDR1 KGHSH and CDR2 LQKENI. The CDR3 is made up of 17 amino acids. Written as DNA, the CDR3 is TGTGCCAGCTCACCACGGGGGACCCTCGCTGGGGCCAACGTCCTGACTTTC. Translating it yields CASSPRGTLAGANVLTF.

The rearrangement uses TRBV7-3 and TRBJ2-7, with TRBD2 matching over 10 bases. The V gene's germline CDR1 is SGHTA and CDR2 FQGTGA. After removal of 5 bases from V and 7 bases from J, the junction contained 8 bases not matched to a gene. The CDR3 loop spans 14 amino acids. The CDR3 nucleotides read TGTGCCAGCAGCCTTAGCGGGAGGATGGGAGAGCAGTACTTC. Protein: CASSLSGRMGEQYF. Together with reference TRBV7-3 and TRBJ2-7, the CDR3 gives the full variable domain: GAGVSQTPSNKVTEKGKYVELRCDPISGHTALYWYRQSLGQGPEFLIYFQGTGAADDSGLPNDRFFAVRPEGSVSTLKIQRTERGDSAVYLCASSLSGRMGEQYFGPGTRLTVT.

This clone was counted only a few times. This sequence joins TRBV4-2 and TRBJ1-1; maybe TRBD1 (5 bases). The CDR3 is made up of 15 amino acids. CDR1 is LGHNA and CDR2 is YNFKEQ in the germline V gene. The V and J ends lost 6 bases and 1 base respectively, with 15 bases between them. The CDR3 loop is CASRRLWQGNTEAFF. The CDR3 DNA sequence: TGTGCCAGCAGACGATTGTGGCAGGGGAACACTGAAGCTTTCTTT.